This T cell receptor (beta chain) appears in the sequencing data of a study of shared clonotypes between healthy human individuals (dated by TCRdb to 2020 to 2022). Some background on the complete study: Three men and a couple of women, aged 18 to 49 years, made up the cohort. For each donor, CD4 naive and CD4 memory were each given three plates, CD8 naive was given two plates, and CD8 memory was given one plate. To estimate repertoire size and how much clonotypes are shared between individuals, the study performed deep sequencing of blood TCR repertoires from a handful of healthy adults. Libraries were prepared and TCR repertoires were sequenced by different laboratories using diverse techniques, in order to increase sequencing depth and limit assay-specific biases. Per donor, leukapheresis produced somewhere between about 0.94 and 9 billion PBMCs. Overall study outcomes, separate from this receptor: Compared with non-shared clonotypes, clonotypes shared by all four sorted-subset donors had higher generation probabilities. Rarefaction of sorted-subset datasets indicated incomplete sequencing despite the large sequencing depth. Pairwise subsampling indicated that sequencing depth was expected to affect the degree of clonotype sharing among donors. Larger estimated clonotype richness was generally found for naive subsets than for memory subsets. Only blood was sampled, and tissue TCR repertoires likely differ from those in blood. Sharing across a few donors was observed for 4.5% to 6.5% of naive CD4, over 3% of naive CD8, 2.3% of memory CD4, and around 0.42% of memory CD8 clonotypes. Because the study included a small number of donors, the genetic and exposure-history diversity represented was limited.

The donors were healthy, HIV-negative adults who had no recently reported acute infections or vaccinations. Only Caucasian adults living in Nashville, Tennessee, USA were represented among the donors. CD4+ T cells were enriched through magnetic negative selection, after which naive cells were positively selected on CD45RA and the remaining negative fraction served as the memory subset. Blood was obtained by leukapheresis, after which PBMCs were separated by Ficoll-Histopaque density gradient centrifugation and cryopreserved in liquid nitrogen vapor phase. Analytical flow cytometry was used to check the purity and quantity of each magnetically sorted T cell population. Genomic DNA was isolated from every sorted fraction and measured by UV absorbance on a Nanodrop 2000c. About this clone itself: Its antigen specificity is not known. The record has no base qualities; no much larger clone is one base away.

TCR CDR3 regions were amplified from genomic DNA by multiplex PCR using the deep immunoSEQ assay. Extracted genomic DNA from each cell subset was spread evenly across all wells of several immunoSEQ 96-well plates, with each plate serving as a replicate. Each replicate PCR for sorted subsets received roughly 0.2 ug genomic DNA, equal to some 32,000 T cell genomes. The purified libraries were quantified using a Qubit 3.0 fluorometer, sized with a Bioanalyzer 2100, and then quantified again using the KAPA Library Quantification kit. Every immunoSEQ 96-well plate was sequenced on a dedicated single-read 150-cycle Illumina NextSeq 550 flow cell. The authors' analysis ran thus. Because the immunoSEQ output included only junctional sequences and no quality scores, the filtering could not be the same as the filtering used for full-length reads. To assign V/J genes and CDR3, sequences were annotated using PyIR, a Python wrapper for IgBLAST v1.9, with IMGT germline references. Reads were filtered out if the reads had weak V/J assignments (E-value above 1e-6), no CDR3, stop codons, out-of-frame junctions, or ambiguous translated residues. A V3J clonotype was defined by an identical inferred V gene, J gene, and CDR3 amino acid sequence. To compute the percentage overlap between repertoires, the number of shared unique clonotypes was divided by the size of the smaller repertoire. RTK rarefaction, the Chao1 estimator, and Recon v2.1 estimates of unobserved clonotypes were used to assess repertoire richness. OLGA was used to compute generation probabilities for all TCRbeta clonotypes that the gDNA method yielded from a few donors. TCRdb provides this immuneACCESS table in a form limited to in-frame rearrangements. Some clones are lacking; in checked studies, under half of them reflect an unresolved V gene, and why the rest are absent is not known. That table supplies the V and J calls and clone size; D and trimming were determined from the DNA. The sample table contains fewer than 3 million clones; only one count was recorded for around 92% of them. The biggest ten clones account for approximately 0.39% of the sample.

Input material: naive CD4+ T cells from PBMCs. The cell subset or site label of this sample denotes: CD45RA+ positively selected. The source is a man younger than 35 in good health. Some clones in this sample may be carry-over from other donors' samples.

This receptor carries the CDR3 CASSPEGGANVLTF. In nucleotides, the sequence is TGCGCCAGCAGCCCCGAGGGTGGGGCCAACGTCCTGACTTTC. Recombination linked TRBV5-1 to TRBJ2-6; D gene: possibly TRBD2, on 5 matching bases. The CDR3, from cysteine to phenylalanine, totals 14 residues. Just the 42-base CDR3 DNA is kept, in frame starting at base 1. The germline V gene gives CDR1 as SGHRS and CDR2 as YFSETQ. The trim is 4 bases for V and 3 bases for J, with a gap of 8 bases between the germline ends.